The rows below give T cell receptor beta chains drawn from one sample of a study of T cell responses to AZD1222 COVID-19 vaccine. The repertoire was sequenced with immunoSEQ multiplex PCR; TCRdb's copy has only in-frame clones and lacks some. The sample contains 65,000 to 95,000 clones, 80% of which appear only once. The sample consisted of peripheral blood, taken on day 0 of AZD1222 vaccination. These receptors all stem from an adult in good health. Both conserved end residues are part of each CDR3. The D gene is left open where the match is weak. Only part of the rows carry a size: once, few, many, or a class if the clone is expanded.

cdr3_length	v_call	clone_size	j_call	d_call	cdr3_nt	cdr3_aa
13	TRBV18	once	TRBJ1-1	-	TGTGCCAGCTCCAGAAACGGGAACACTGAAGCTTTCTTT	CASSRNGNTEAFF
14	TRBV5-1	-	TRBJ1-4	-	TGCGCCAGCGGATCCGACCCATGGAATGAAAAACTGTTTTTT	CASGSDPWNEKLFF
15	TRBV11-1	-	TRBJ2-5	TRBD2	TGTGCCAGCAGCTTTAGCGGGGGGGCCGTAGAGACCCAGTACTTC	CASSFSGGAVETQYF
14	TRBV6-1	once	TRBJ1-2	TRBD1	TGTGCCAGCAGTGAACCTGGACAGGGCTATGGCTACACCTTC	CASSEPGQGYGYTF
12	TRBV12-3/TRBV12-4	-	TRBJ2-1	TRBD1	TGTGCCAGTCGACAGGGGGCCAATGAGCAGTTCTTC	CASRQGANEQFF
13	TRBV5-4	-	TRBJ1-2	-	TGTGCCAGCAGCAAAGGGGGTCCGGGAGGCTACACCTTC	CASSKGGPGGYTF
16	TRBV5-1	-	TRBJ2-5	TRBD2	TGCGCCAGCAGCTTGGAGCCAGCGGGGGTAGAGGAGACCCAGTACTTC	CASSLEPAGVEETQYF
13	TRBV7-2	-	TRBJ1-5	-	TGTGCCAGCAGCTTAGCCGCTATGCGGCCCCAGCATTTT	CASSLAAMRPQHF
14	TRBV7-8	many	TRBJ2-7	TRBD2	TGTGCCAGCAGCTTAGGGCTAGCGGGGGACGAGCAGTACTTC	CASSLGLAGDEQYF
14	TRBV5-5	-	TRBJ1-4	-	TGTGCCAGCAGCTTGCAAGGACAGAATGAAAAACTGTTTTTT	CASSLQGQNEKLFF
15	TRBV28	-	TRBJ1-2	TRBD1	TGTGCCAGCAACCATCTCTCCGGGACAGGGAGGATGAACACCTTC	CASNHLSGTGRMNTF
9	TRBV3-1/TRBV3-2	-	TRBJ1-2	-	TGTGCCAGCAGCCCCCCATTTACCTTC	CASSPPFTF
18	TRBV5-1	-	TRBJ2-2	TRBD2	TGCGCCAGCAGCTCGGCCTTAGCGGGGCGTATGGACACCGGGGAGCTGTTTTTT	CASSSALAGRMDTGELFF
14	TRBV6-5	-	TRBJ2-6	TRBD1	TGTGCCAGCAGTACAGGGGAAGGGGCCAACGTCCTGACTTTC	CASSTGEGANVLTF
18	TRBV3-1/TRBV3-2	-	TRBJ1-6	TRBD1	TGTGCCAGCAGCCAAGATCGTGGGACAGGTCTTGAGAATTCACCCCTCCACTTT	CASSQDRGTGLENSPLHF
16	TRBV7-8	-	TRBJ2-5	-	TGTGCCAGCAGCTTTATTCTCGGGCAGAAACAAGAGACCCAGTACTTC	CASSFILGQKQETQYF
15	TRBV5-5	-	TRBJ1-1	-	TGTGCCAGCAGAAATGCTTTGACAGTAGTCACTGAAGCTTTCTTT	CASRNALTVVTEAFF
15	TRBV3-1/TRBV3-2	-	TRBJ1-2	-	TGTGCCAGCAGCCATTCCGGAGGGGGGGGCTATGGCTACACCTTC	CASSHSGGGGYGYTF
15	TRBV7-7	-	TRBJ2-2	-	TGTGCCAGCAGCTCTACTACAGGGCACACCGGGGAGCTGTTTTTT	CASSSTTGHTGELFF
14	TRBV3-1/TRBV3-2	-	TRBJ1-2	TRBD1	TGTGCCAGCAGCCCCGGGACAGGGAAGAGCGGCTACACCTTC	CASSPGTGKSGYTF
14	TRBV7-9	-	TRBJ2-1	TRBD2	TGTGCCAGCAGCCCGCCGGGGGGGGTCAATGAGCAGTTCTTC	CASSPPGGVNEQFF
19	TRBV3-1/TRBV3-2	few	TRBJ2-6	TRBD2	TGTGCCAGCAGCCTCGTTGGGACTAGCCCTCATTCTGGGGCCAACGTCCTGACTTTC	CASSLVGTSPHSGANVLTF
16	TRBV5-1	few	TRBJ2-3	TRBD2	TGCGCCAGCAGCTCCGGGGTAGCGGGGAACACAGATACGCAGTATTTT	CASSSGVAGNTDTQYF
16	TRBV19	-	TRBJ2-1	TRBD2	TGTGCCAGTAGTGAGGGACTAGCGGGCCTAGGGAATGAGCAGTTCTTC	CASSEGLAGLGNEQFF
17	TRBV11-2	-	TRBJ1-3	-	TGTGCCAGCAGCTCCGGTGAGGGGGGACCCCCTCAGGACACCATATATTTT	CASSSGEGGPPQDTIYF
16	TRBV7-2	-	TRBJ1-6	TRBD1	TGTGCCAGCAGCTTACCCGGACAGGGGCCAAGTTCACCCCTCCACTTT	CASSLPGQGPSSPLHF
13	TRBV7-2	few	TRBJ1-2	-	TGTGCCAGCAGCTTAGACGGGAGTGGTGGCTACACCTTC	CASSLDGSGGYTF
14	TRBV15	-	TRBJ1-5	-	TGTGCCACCAGCAGAGTGGGGGCTGCTCAGCCCCAGCATTTT	CATSRVGAAQPQHF